This TCR beta chain was observed in a study of CD8 T cells in ankylosing spondylitis. Germline CDR1 SEHNR, CDR2 FQNEAQ (reference sequence). The CDR3 is 15 amino acids. Trimming took 1 base from V and 0 from J, leaving 7 bases between them. MiXCR was run by TCRdb on the 5' RACE reads, yielding one entry per CDR3 protein. The sample includes just over 150,000 distinct CDR3 sequences, 15% to 20% seen only once; the top ten take around 7.6%. This clonotype has a handful of counts. Its antigen remains unidentified. Study-wide results and caveats: Matched ankylosing spondylitis synovial fluid reportedly contained a significantly enriched population of disease-linked clones.

The source material was blood, either unsorted or a sorted T cell fraction (not recorded which). The TCR was taken from a male donor with ankylosing spondylitis or in good health (not recorded which). J is TRBJ1-3 and V is TRBV7-9; D call uncertain. CDR3 protein: CASSLGGGSGNTIYF. CDR3 coding DNA: TGTGCCAGCAGCTTAGGTGGCGGCTCTGGAAACACCATATATTTT.